A selection of T cell receptor beta chains follows, all from one sample in a study of shared clonotypes between healthy human individuals. Using immunoSEQ multiplex PCR, the repertoire was profiled, and TCRdb retains in-frame clones only, with some absent. The repertoire holds about 2.3 million clones, with 80% to 95% as singletons. The sample consisted of naive CD4+ T cells from PBMCs. The source is a man younger than 35 in good health. Some clones in this sample may be carry-over from other donors' samples. Both conserved end residues are part of each CDR3. D genes are given only for firm matches. Rows give clone size only sometimes, using once, few, many, or a class for an expanded clone.

d_gene	j_gene	v_gene	abundance	CDR3nt	CDR3aa
TRBD2	TRBJ2-3	TRBV30	.	TGTGCCTGGCATTCGTTGGGACTAGAGGTGCGTCGCACAGATACGCAGTATTTT	CAWHSLGLEVRRTDTQYF
.	TRBJ2-1	TRBV7-2	.	TGTGCCAGCAGCTTAGAGGCGGGGTTCTCCTACAATGAGCAGTTCTTC	CASSLEAGFSYNEQFF
TRBD2	TRBJ2-1	TRBV30	.	TGTGCCTGGGAGGCTAGCGGGAAAGGGGGTGAGCAGTTCTTC	CAWEASGKGGEQFF
.	TRBJ2-2	TRBV2	.	TGTGCCAGCAGTTTTGTCCCGAACACCGGGGAGCTGTTTTTT	CASSFVPNTGELFF
.	TRBJ2-1	TRBV7-9	.	TGTGCCAGCAGCTTACTGGGAGGACCCGGCGGGCAGTTCTTC	CASSLLGGPGGQFF
.	TRBJ2-3	TRBV4-1	.	TGCGCCAGCAGCCAGCTAGGGAGAACAGATACGCAGTATTTT	CASSQLGRTDTQYF
.	TRBJ2-5	TRBV5-1	.	TGCGCCAGCAGCTTGGGCGAGCTAGCGGAGACCCAGTACTTC	CASSLGELAETQYF
.	TRBJ2-5	TRBV21-1	.	TGTGCCAGCAGCAGGAGACTCCCCTCGCAAGAGACCCAGTACTTC	CASSRRLPSQETQYF
.	TRBJ2-3	TRBV15	.	TGTGCCACCAGCAGAGCTACCGGGACAGATACGCAGTATTTT	CATSRATGTDTQYF
.	TRBJ2-7	TRBV30	.	TGTGCCTGGAGTGTACTCTGGGAGCAGTACTTC	CAWSVLWEQYF
TRBD1	TRBJ1-2	TRBV10-3	.	TGTGCCATCAGTGAGCGAAGACAGGGATTGGATGGCTACACCTTC	CAISERRQGLDGYTF
.	TRBJ2-5	TRBV7-8	.	TGTGCCAGCAGCTTACGGCCCCTACAGGAGACCCAGTACTTC	CASSLRPLQETQYF
TRBD1	TRBJ1-1	TRBV30	.	TGTGCCTGGAGTGGGGCCAGGGGGGTCACTGAAGCTTTCTTT	CAWSGARGVTEAFF
.	TRBJ2-2	TRBV18	.	TGTGCCAGCTCACCGGGGGTTCCGAACACCGGGGAGCTGTTTTTT	CASSPGVPNTGELFF
.	TRBJ2-3	TRBV6-6	.	TGTGCCAGCAGCTTGATAGCCGATACGCAGTATTTT	CASSLIADTQYF
TRBD1	TRBJ2-3	TRBV5-1	.	TGCGCCAGCAGCGAACGGACAGGGGGGGCAGATACGCAGTATTTT	CASSERTGGADTQYF
.	TRBJ2-3	TRBV5-1	.	TGCGCCAGCAGCCCAGCTCTGGGCCGGGACACAGATACGCAGTATTTT	CASSPALGRDTDTQYF
.	TRBJ1-2	TRBV2	.	TGTGCCAGCGCCCCTGAGCTCCTTCCATTCGTTGGCTACACCTTC	CASAPELLPFVGYTF
TRBD1	TRBJ1-5	TRBV28	.	TGTGCCAGCAGTCCGAGGAGACAGGGGGCGAATCAGCCCCAGCATTTT	CASSPRRQGANQPQHF
.	TRBJ1-2	TRBV5-1	.	TGCGCCAGCAGCCCTAGAGGGGGAAGGGGCTATGGCTACACCTTC	CASSPRGGRGYGYTF
.	TRBJ2-2	TRBV5-4	.	TGTGCCAGCAGCTTGGTGGTCACCGGGGAGCTGTTTTTT	CASSLVVTGELFF
TRBD1	TRBJ2-7	TRBV2	.	TGTGCCATTCATGGCTTATGGGACAGGCGTTCCTACGAGCAGTACTTC	CAIHGLWDRRSYEQYF
TRBD2	TRBJ2-3	TRBV25-1	.	TGTGCCAGCAGTGAGGGGGTCTCCCTAGCGGCTAGCACAGATACGCAGTATTTT	CASSEGVSLAASTDTQYF
TRBD2	TRBJ2-1	TRBV19	.	TGTGCCAGTAGTATAGCCGGGACTAGCACCCTTTCGTACAATGAGCAGTTCTTC	CASSIAGTSTLSYNEQFF
.	TRBJ1-2	TRBV14	.	TGTGCCAGCAGCCAAGGACGGAGCCCCTATGGCTACACCTTC	CASSQGRSPYGYTF
.	TRBJ2-3	TRBV7-2	once	TGTGCCAGCAGCTTTTTGACTCCCCGGGGCGGTACGCAGTATTTT	CASSFLTPRGGTQYF
.	TRBJ1-2	TRBV18	.	TGTGCCAGCTCACCCTCCCGGGACTCCCGTAACTATGGCTACACCTTC	CASSPSRDSRNYGYTF
.	TRBJ2-7	TRBV7-9	.	TGTGCCAGCAGCTTATTTGCAGCGCCGTCCTACGAGCAGTACTTC	CASSLFAAPSYEQYF
TRBD1	TRBJ2-1	TRBV5-1	.	TGCGCCAGCAGCGGAGAACAGGGGGCAGCGTACAATGAGCAGTTCTTC	CASSGEQGAAYNEQFF
.	TRBJ2-1	TRBV29-1	.	TGCAGCGTTGAGTCTGGGGAGAGCTCCTACAATGAGCAGTTCTTC	CSVESGESSYNEQFF
.	TRBJ2-2	TRBV11-2	.	TGTGCCAGCAGCGCCCACAGGGTGTCCAACACCGGGGAGCTGTTTTTT	CASSAHRVSNTGELFF
.	TRBJ1-2	TRBV2	.	TGTGCCAGCGGGGAAGAGGGGGGCAGCTATGGCTACACCTTC	CASGEEGGSYGYTF
TRBD1	TRBJ2-5	TRBV28	.	TGTGCCAGCAGTTTCGACAGGGAAACGACCCAGTACTTC	CASSFDRETTQYF
.	TRBJ2-3	TRBV29-1	.	TGCAGCGTTGGAGAAGGGTACAGTGATACGCAGTATTTT	CSVGEGYSDTQYF
TRBD1	TRBJ2-7	TRBV2	.	TGTGCCAGCAGAGAGGACAGGGCCTCCTTATCCTACGAGCAGTACTTC	CASREDRASLSYEQYF
.	TRBJ1-3	TRBV6-5	.	TGTGCCAGCAGCCGCGAAATCACTCCTGGAAACACCATATATTTT	CASSREITPGNTIYF
.	TRBJ2-3	TRBV7-6	.	TGTGCCAGCAGCTTAGCCCGAGGTTACACAGATACGCAGTATTTT	CASSLARGYTDTQYF
.	TRBJ2-3	TRBV9	.	TGTGCCAGCAGCGTAGGAGGGCTCGGAACTTGGGACCCAGATACGCAGTATTTT	CASSVGGLGTWDPDTQYF
.	TRBJ1-4	TRBV6-6	.	TGTGCCAGCAGAGGGAACTATAATGAAAAACTGTTTTTT	CASRGNYNEKLFF
TRBD2	TRBJ2-7	TRBV29-1	.	TGCAGCGTCGCTACCTTGCTCGGGAGGTCGCAGTACTTC	CSVATLLGRSQYF
TRBD2	TRBJ2-1	TRBV7-9	.	TGTGCCAGCAGCCCCCTCCGCGGACTAGGTACCCATGAGCAGTTCTTC	CASSPLRGLGTHEQFF
.	TRBJ2-5	TRBV18	.	TGTGCCAGCTCGAGACGGACCGCGGAGACCCAGTACTTC	CASSRRTAETQYF
.	TRBJ1-1	TRBV19	.	TGTGCCAGTAGTATGGGATATATGAACACTGAAGCTTTCTTT	CASSMGYMNTEAFF
.	TRBJ1-2	TRBV5-1	.	TGCGCCAGCAGCTTGGAGGCAGGGGAATGGCATGGCTACACCTTC	CASSLEAGEWHGYTF
.	TRBJ2-1	TRBV7-2	.	TGTGCCAGCAGCTCTCGAAATGAGCAGTTCTTC	CASSSRNEQFF
TRBD2	TRBJ2-7	TRBV27	.	TGTGCCAGCAGTCCACAGCGACTAGCGGGAAACTACGAGCAGTACTTC	CASSPQRLAGNYEQYF
.	TRBJ2-5	TRBV7-2	.	TGTGCCAGCACCACCGGCGTGGGGTACCAAGAGACCCAGTACTTC	CASTTGVGYQETQYF
TRBD1	TRBJ2-1	TRBV7-9	.	TGTGCCAGCAGCTCCACTAGGGGGCTGGGTTTCGATGAGCAGTTCTTC	CASSSTRGLGFDEQFF
TRBD2	TRBJ2-2	TRBV2	.	TGTGCCAGCAGTGCAACAGGGACTAGCGGGAGGCTTCCCGGGGAGCTGTTTTTT	CASSATGTSGRLPGELFF
TRBD1	TRBJ2-7	TRBV9	.	TGTGCCAGCAGCGTAGAAGGACAGGGGGCCTACGAGCAGTACTTC	CASSVEGQGAYEQYF
.	TRBJ2-3	TRBV28	.	TGTGCCAGCAGTTTATTCTCAGGTTTGGGGCACAGAAGTCCACGGGATACGCAGTATTTT	CASSLFSGLGHRSPRDTQYF
.	TRBJ2-7	TRBV28	once	TGTGCCAGCAGTTTACCCGGGATACCCTTTGAGCAGTACTTC	CASSLPGIPFEQYF
.	TRBJ2-7	TRBV7-2	.	TGTGCCAGCAGCTCCCGACGCGAGCAGTACTTC	CASSSRREQYF
.	TRBJ1-1	TRBV9	.	TGTGCCTCCTCCCGGGAATTTTGGACTGAAGCTTTCTTT	CASSREFWTEAFF
.	TRBJ2-7	TRBV9	.	TGTGCCAGCAGCGTAGAAACAGTATTATGGGGAGAGCAGTACTTC	CASSVETVLWGEQYF